This T cell receptor beta chain was documented in a study of blood T cells in healthy people across ages. Alongside a J-beta primer mix, a sample-barcoded 5' primer served in a second PCR lasting roughly 7 to 11 cycles. Using its own MiXCR run on the 5' RACE reads, TCRdb lists one record per CDR3 protein. Counted here are about 1.5 million distinct CDR3 sequences, approximately 43% occurring once; the ten biggest clones make up more than 4%. Germline CDR1 and CDR2: MNHEY and SVGEGT. With 3 bases removed from V and 2 bases from J, the gap between germline ends came to 11 bases. There are 15 residues in the CDR3.

Sequenced material: blood. The V gene is TRBV6-2 or TRBV6-3, the J gene TRBJ1-5; the D is unclear. The source of this sequence is a woman aged 18-29 years in good health. CDR3 amino acids: CASSYLRAGNQPQHF. CDR3 DNA sequence: TGTGCCAGCAGTTATCTGCGGGCGGGCAATCAGCCCCAGCATTTT.